This passage covers 10 T cell receptor beta chains from one sample sequenced in a study of blood T cell repertoires in COVID-19. Libraries were prepared by immunoSEQ multiplex PCR; TCRdb keeps only in-frame clonotypes and omits some of them. The sample includes around 450,000 clones, about 90% of them seen just once. The sequenced sample consisted of PBMCs or T cells enriched from blood (not recorded which). The receptors were sampled from a man younger than 35 who had recovered from COVID-19.

This chain uses TRBV11-2 with TRBJ1-1; D not certain. Germline lookup yields CDR1 SGHAT and CDR2 FQNNGV. This CDR3 has 14 residues. V was trimmed by 1 base and J by 3 bases, leaving 9 bases between them. The CDR3 protein is CASSLAAAYTEAFF. In DNA, the CDR3 is TGTGCCAGCAGCTTAGCGGCGGCGTACACTGAAGCTTTCTTT.

This chain uses TRBV5-3 with TRBJ2-1, with 8 bases lining up with TRBD1. TRBV5-3 has ORF status, its function being uncertain. V lost 3 bases to trimming and J lost 10 bases; unmatched junction nucleotides: 24. CDR3 length: 19 amino acids. Here the CDR3 reads CARSSNPRRAGGQYGEQFF. In DNA form, the CDR3 reads TGTGCCAGAAGCTCGAACCCCCGTCGTGCAGGGGGCCAGTACGGGGAGCAGTTCTTC.

The V gene is TRBV25-1, the J gene TRBJ1-2, with 7 positions matching TRBD1. Germline V lookup: CDR1 MGHDK, CDR2 SYGVNS. CDR3 length: 14 amino acids. V lost 5 bases and J lost 0; bases outside the gene matches: 3. The CDR3, as DNA: TGTGCCAGCAGTTGGACAGGAGCTAACTATGGCTACACCTTC. Residues: CASSWTGANYGYTF.

The rearrangement uses TRBV11-3 and TRBJ2-3; no clear D gene. V was shortened by 5 bases and J by 0 bases, with 9 bases between the two germline ends. CDR3 length equals 14 residues. Germline assignment: CDR1 SGHNT and CDR2 YENEEA. Here the CDR3 DNA reads TGTGCCAGCAGCCCCAGTCCTAGCACAGATACGCAGTATTTT. Translated: CASSPSPSTDTQYF.

V is TRBV12-3 or TRBV12-4 and J is TRBJ1-1; D gene unclear. The CDR3 is made up of 13 amino acids. Trimming pared 5 bases from V and 2 bases from J, leaving 9 bases between. CDR3 loop: CASSRGRNTEAFF. In nucleotides, the CDR3 is TGTGCCAGCAGTAGAGGGAGAAACACTGAAGCTTTCTTT.

The chain's CDR3 is CSARTGQGGTGELFF. CDR3 in DNA: TGCAGCGCCCGAACGGGACAGGGAGGCACCGGGGAGCTGTTTTTT. The rearrangement uses TRBV29-1 and TRBJ2-2; TRBD1 matches 9 bases. Germline values: CDR1 SQVTM, CDR2 ANQGSEA. The V segment lost 7 bases and the J segment 4 bases; nucleotides outside the gene matches: 10. The CDR3 extends over 15 amino acids.

J is TRBJ1-1 and V is TRBV2, with 8 bases aligning to TRBD1. Per germline, CDR1 SNHLY and CDR2 FYNNEI. The V and J ends lost 6 bases and 7 bases, in that order; junction bases with no gene match: 7. The CDR3 has 13 residues. The CDR3 here is CASSRTGIGEAFF. The CDR3 region has the DNA TGTGCCAGCAGCCGGACAGGGATCGGTGAAGCTTTCTTT.

The chain recombines TRBV5-5 with TRBJ1-1, with D maybe TRBD1 (5 bases). This CDR3 has 14 residues. V was clipped by 4 bases and J by 2 bases, with 12 bases between them. Germline loops: CDR1 SGHKS, CDR2 YYEKEE (reference sequence). The CDR3 coding sequence is TGTGCCAGCAGCATAAGACAGTTCAACACTGAAGCTTTCTTT. Protein sequence: CASSIRQFNTEAFF.

The gene calls are TRBV6-1 and TRBJ2-5, with D perhaps TRBD2 (5 bases). Germline V lookup: CDR1 MNHNS, CDR2 SASEGT. The germline V and J ends were trimmed by 3 bases and 5 bases, with 10 bases remaining between them. CDR3 length: 13 amino acids. DNA of the CDR3: TGTGCCAGCAGTGAGGGAGCTCGGGAGACCCAGTACTTC. It translates to CASSEGARETQYF.

The chain joins TRBV19 to TRBJ1-5, with a weak D call TRBD1 (6 bases). Germline loops: CDR1 LNHDA, CDR2 SQIVND (reference sequence). The CDR3 consists of 16 residues. Trimming took off 7 bases at V and 7 bases at J, with 23 bases between the two ends. The CDR3, as DNA: TGTGCCAGTACCTCATCTAGAGGGGGTTGGCGACAGCCCCAGCATTTT. This encodes CASTSSRGGWRQPQHF.